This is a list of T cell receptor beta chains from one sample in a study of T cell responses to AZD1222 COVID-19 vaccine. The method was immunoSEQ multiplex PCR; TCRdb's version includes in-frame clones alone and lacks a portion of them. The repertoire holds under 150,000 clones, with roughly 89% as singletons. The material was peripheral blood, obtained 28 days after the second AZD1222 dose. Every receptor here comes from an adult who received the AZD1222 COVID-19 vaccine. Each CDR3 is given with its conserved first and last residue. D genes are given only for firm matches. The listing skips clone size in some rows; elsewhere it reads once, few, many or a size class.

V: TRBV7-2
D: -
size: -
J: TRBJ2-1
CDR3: CASSLQGGSYNEQFF
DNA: TGTGCCAGCAGCTTACAGGGGGGATCCTACAATGAGCAGTTCTTC

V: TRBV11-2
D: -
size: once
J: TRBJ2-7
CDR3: CASSTHGPLGYEQYF
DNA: TGTGCCAGCAGCACCCACGGCCCACTGGGCTACGAGCAGTACTTC

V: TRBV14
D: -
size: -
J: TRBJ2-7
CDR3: CASSQESPLLFWGRTYEQYF
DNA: TGTGCCAGCAGCCAAGAATCCCCGCTTCTCTTTTGGGGACGGACCTACGAGCAGTACTTC

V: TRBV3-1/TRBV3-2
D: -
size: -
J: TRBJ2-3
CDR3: CASSQGEVDGTDTQYF
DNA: TGTGCCAGCAGCCAAGGAGAGGTGGACGGCACAGATACGCAGTATTTT

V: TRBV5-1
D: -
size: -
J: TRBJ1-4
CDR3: CASSPLGVATNEKLFF
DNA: TGCGCCAGCAGCCCCCTGGGTGTTGCAACTAATGAAAAACTGTTTTTT

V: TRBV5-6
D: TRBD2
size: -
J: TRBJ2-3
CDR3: CASSPGGRDTQYF
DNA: TGTGCCAGCAGCCCGGGGGGGCGGGATACGCAGTATTTT

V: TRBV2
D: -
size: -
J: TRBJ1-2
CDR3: CASSESRFNYGYTF
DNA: TGTGCCAGCAGTGAAAGTAGGTTTAACTATGGCTACACCTTC

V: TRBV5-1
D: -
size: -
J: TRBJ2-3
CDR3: CASSPQSWADTQYF
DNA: TGCGCCAGCAGCCCCCAGAGTTGGGCAGATACGCAGTATTTT

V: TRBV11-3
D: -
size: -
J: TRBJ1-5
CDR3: CASRADGNQPQHF
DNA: TGTGCCAGCCGGGCGGACGGCAATCAGCCCCAGCATTTT

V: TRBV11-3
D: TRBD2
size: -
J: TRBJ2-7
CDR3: CASSPGLAGVHEQYF
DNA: TGTGCCAGCAGCCCAGGACTAGCGGGAGTTCACGAGCAGTACTTC

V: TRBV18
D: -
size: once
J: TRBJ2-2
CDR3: CASSPRDGTGELFF
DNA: TGTGCCAGCTCACCCAGGGACGGCACCGGGGAGCTGTTTTTT

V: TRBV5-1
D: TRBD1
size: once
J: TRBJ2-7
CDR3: CASSQIQGFSYEQYF
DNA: TGCGCCAGCAGCCAAATACAGGGGTTCTCCTACGAGCAGTACTTC

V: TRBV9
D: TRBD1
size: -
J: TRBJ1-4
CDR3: CASSESGGTGEKLFF
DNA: TGTGCCAGCAGCGAATCAGGGGGTACGGGTGAAAAACTGTTTTTT

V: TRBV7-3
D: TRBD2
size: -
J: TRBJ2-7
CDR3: CASSAPTGTSEQYF
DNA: TGTGCCAGCAGCGCTCCAACCGGGACTAGCGAGCAGTACTTC

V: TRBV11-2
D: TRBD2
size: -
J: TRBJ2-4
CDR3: CASSSEGASGRRSFQYF
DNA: TGTGCCAGCAGCTCTGAAGGGGCTAGCGGGAGACGGAGCTTTCAGTACTTC

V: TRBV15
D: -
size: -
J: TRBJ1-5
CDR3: CATSTRTGTGNQPQHF
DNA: TGTGCCACCAGCACCAGAACGGGGACGGGGAATCAGCCCCAGCATTTT

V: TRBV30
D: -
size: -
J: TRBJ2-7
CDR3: CAWSPPGRTYEQYF
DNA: TGTGCCTGGAGTCCCCCAGGGAGAACCTACGAGCAGTACTTC

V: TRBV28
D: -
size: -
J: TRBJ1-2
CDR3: CASSEQRYGYTF
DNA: TGTGCCAGCAGTGAACAGCGGTACGGCTACACCTTC

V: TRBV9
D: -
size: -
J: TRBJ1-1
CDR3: CASSVAGRANTEAFF
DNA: TGTGCCAGCAGCGTAGCGGGCAGAGCGAACACTGAAGCTTTCTTT

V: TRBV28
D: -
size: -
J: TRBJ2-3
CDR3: CASTQLTDTQYF
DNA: TGTGCCAGCACACAGCTCACAGATACGCAGTATTTT

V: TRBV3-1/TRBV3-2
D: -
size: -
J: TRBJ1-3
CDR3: CASSQGSGVPTGNTIYF
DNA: TGTGCCAGCAGCCAAGGGTCAGGGGTGCCAACTGGAAACACCATATATTTT

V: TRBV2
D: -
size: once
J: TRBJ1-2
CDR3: CASLAGPYGYTF
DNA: TGTGCCAGCTTGGCGGGTCCCTATGGCTACACCTTC

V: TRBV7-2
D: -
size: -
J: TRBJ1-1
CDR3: CASSLARKETGAFF
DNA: TGTGCCAGCAGCTTAGCCCGAAAGGAGACGGGAGCTTTCTTT

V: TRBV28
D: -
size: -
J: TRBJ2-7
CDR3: CASSFGAYEQYF
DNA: TGTGCCAGCAGTTTCGGGGCCTACGAGCAGTACTTC

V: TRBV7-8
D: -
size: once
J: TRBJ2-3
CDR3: CASSISGGEDTQYF
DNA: TGTGCCAGCAGCATTAGCGGAGGAGAAGATACGCAGTATTTT

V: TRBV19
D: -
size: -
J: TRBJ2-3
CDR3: CASSLLANTDTQYF
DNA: TGTGCCAGTAGTTTGCTAGCGAACACAGATACGCAGTATTTT

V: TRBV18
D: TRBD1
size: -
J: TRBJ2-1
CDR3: CASSPGQGANEQFF
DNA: TGTGCCAGCTCACCCGGACAGGGGGCAAATGAGCAGTTCTTC

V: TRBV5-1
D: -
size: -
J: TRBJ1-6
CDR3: CASSLDPPGRSPLHF
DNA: TGCGCCAGCAGCTTGGATCCCCCAGGGAGGTCACCCCTCCACTTT

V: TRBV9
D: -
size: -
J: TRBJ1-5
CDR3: CASSAGLGAQPQHF
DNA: TGTGCCAGCAGCGCGGGCCTGGGGGCTCAGCCCCAGCATTTT

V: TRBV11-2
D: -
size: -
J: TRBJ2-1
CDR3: CASRSSYGRMEQFF
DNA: TGTGCCAGCAGATCGAGCTATGGGAGAATGGAGCAGTTCTTC

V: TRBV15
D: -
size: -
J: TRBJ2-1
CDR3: CATSRTPPLDEQFF
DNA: TGTGCCACCAGCCGCACCCCCCCGTTGGATGAGCAGTTCTTC

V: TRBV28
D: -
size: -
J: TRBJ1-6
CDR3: CASNVAGYNSPLHF
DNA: TGTGCCAGCAATGTGGCAGGGTATAATTCACCCCTCCACTTT

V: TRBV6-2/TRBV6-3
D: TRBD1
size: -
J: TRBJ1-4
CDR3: CASSLQGDSGKLFF
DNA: TGTGCCAGCAGTCTACAGGGGGACTCGGGAAAACTGTTTTTT

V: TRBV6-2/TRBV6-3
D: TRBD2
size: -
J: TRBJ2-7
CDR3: CASSYELGGGRSSYEQYF
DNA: TGTGCCAGCAGTTACGAGCTCGGGGGGGGTAGGAGCTCCTACGAGCAGTACTTC

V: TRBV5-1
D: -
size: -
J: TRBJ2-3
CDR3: CASSLEVFSSTDTQYF
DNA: TGCGCCAGCAGCTTGGAGGTCTTTTCTAGCACAGATACGCAGTATTTT

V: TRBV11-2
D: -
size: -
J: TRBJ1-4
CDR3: CASQRGTTNEKLFF
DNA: TGTGCCAGCCAGAGGGGTACAACTAATGAAAAACTGTTTTTT

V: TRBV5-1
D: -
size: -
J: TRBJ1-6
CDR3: CASSLPGHNSPLHF
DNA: TGCGCCAGCAGCCTCCCGGGCCATAATTCACCCCTCCACTTT

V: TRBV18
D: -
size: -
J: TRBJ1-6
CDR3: CASSPSTANSYNSPLHF
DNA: TGTGCCAGCTCACCGTCGACGGCGAACTCCTATAATTCACCCCTCCACTTT

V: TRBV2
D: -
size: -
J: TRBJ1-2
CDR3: CASSEEVDRNYGYTF
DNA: TGTGCCAGCAGTGAAGAGGTCGACAGAAACTATGGCTACACCTTC

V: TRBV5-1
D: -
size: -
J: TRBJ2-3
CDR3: CASRDGRSQYF
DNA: TGCGCCAGCAGGGACGGTAGGAGCCAGTATTTT

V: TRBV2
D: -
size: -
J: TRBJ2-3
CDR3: CASSDRATQYF
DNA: TGTGCCAGCAGTGATCGGGCCACGCAGTATTTT

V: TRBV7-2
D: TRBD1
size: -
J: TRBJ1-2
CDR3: CASSPRGGGVNYGYTF
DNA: TGTGCCAGCAGCCCCAGGGGAGGGGGCGTCAACTATGGCTACACCTTC

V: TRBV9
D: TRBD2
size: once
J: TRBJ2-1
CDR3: CASTSGRGRGQFF
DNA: TGTGCCAGCACCAGCGGGAGGGGCCGAGGGCAGTTCTTC

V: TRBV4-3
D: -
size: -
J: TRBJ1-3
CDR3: CASSQDLMGTSSGNTIYF
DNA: TGCGCCAGCAGCCAAGATCTAATGGGGACATCCTCTGGAAACACCATATATTTT

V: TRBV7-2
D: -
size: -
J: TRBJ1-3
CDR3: CASSLALPGAGNTIYF
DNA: TGTGCCAGCAGCTTAGCGCTTCCAGGGGCTGGAAACACCATATATTTT

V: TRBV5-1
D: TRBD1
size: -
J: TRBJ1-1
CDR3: CASSPGDRATEAFF
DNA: TGCGCCAGCAGCCCCGGTGACAGGGCCACTGAAGCTTTCTTT